A single sample is the source of the 14 T cell receptor beta chains below, sequenced in a study of CD8 T cells in ankylosing spondylitis. Study results and caveats: Within ankylosing spondylitis blood, a TCR beta motif made up of eight or nine highly homologous variants appeared to be characteristic.

The antigens these receptors bind are not known. TCRdb reprocessed the 5' RACE reads with MiXCR, giving one entry per CDR3 protein. This table holds 500,000 to 550,000 distinct CDR3 sequences, more than 9.5% found once. Sequencing was carried out using blood, either unsorted or a sorted T cell fraction (not recorded which). The source is a male donor with ankylosing spondylitis.

This chain uses TRBV20-1 with TRBJ1-2; the D is unclear. The germline CDR1 and CDR2 sequences are DFQATT and SNEGSKA (reference sequence). This CDR3 region has 18 residues. V lost 1 base and J 8 bases, leaving 29 bases between the germline ends. CDR3 bases: TGCAGTGCTAGAGCCGGCCAGGACGAACGAGGTGCTCAGCGGGGCTACACCTTC. Translation: CSARAGQDERGAQRGYTF.

This clonotype was counted between two and nine times. The chain joins TRBV14 to TRBJ1-6; D is possibly TRBD1 (5 bases). The CDR3 sequence is 13 residues long. The ends were cut back, 2 bases at V and 14 bases at J, with 13 bases in the middle. In germline, CDR1 is SGHDN, CDR2 FVKESK. The CDR3 DNA is TGTGCCAGCAGCCAATCCCGGGGCCTTTCCCTCCACTTT. Translation gives CASSQSRGLSLHF.

J is TRBJ2-1 and V is TRBV24-1, with 12 bases identical to TRBD2. V shed 7 bases and J 7 bases; nucleotides not matched to a gene: 7. Germline V gene sequence: CDR1 KGHDR, CDR2 SFDVKD. CDR3 length equals 15 residues. The CDR3, as DNA: TGTGCCACCAGCCCGACTAGCGGGAGTGGAAATGAGCAGTTCTTC. Translation: CATSPTSGSGNEQFF.

The rearrangement joins TRBV10-3 to TRBJ1-6; TRBD1 matches 7 bases. This CDR3 is 13 amino acids long. With 7 bases clipped from V and 7 bases from J, the junction kept 4 bases outside the gene matches. Germline V CDR1 and CDR2: ENHRY, SYGVKD. The CDR3 loop is CAINWDRNSPLHF. CDR3 sequence (DNA): TGTGCCATCAATTGGGACAGAAATTCACCCCTCCACTTT.

This clonotype was recorded a few times. This chain links TRBV20-1 with TRBJ2-6; 11 bases line up with TRBD1. The CDR3 totals 16 residues. V lost 3 bases to trimming and J lost 2 bases; unmatched junction nucleotides: 3. Germline assignment: CDR1 DFQATT and CDR2 SNEGSKA (reference sequence). CDR3 amino acids: CSASRDRGTGANVLTF. The CDR3 DNA is TGCAGTGCTAGCCGGGACAGGGGGACTGGGGCCAACGTCCTGACTTTC.

V usage is TRBV4-1 and J usage is TRBJ2-1; 8 nucleotides align to TRBD2. Germline V gene data show CDR1 as MGHRA and CDR2 as YSYEKL. CDR3 length: 17 residues. J was trimmed by 3 bases and V by 0 bases; bases with no gene match: 7. The CDR3 here is CASSQEGGLVIYNEQFF. The CDR3 nucleotides read TGCGCCAGCAGCCAAGAAGGGGGACTAGTCATCTACAATGAGCAGTTCTTC.

This clonotype showed up many times. This chain links TRBV3-1 with TRBJ2-1; D possibly corresponds to TRBD2 (6 bases). Germline CDR1 is LGHDT and CDR2 is YNNKEL (reference sequence). The CDR3 sequence is 13 residues long. Deletions cut 3 bases from V and 5 bases from J, with 8 bases between. The CDR3 DNA reads as TGTGCCAGCAGCCAGACTAGGAACAATGAGCAGTTCTTC. Translated: CASSQTRNNEQFF.

This clonotype was seen ten or more times. V usage is TRBV3-1 and J usage is TRBJ2-3; D not certain. Germline V gene lookup returns CDR1 LGHDT and CDR2 YNNKEL (reference sequence). The CDR3 is 13 residues long. V was pared by 2 bases and J by 6 bases, with 9 bases between. CDR3 sequence: CASSQFIGDTQYF. CDR3 DNA: TGTGCCAGCAGCCAATTTATTGGGGATACGCAGTATTTT.

This clonotype appeared many times. The chain is built from TRBV5-1 and TRBJ2-7, with D unresolved. The CDR3 runs 11 residues. Germline V lookup: CDR1 SGHRS, CDR2 YFSETQ. V lost 2 bases to trimming and J lost 4 bases, with 4 bases between them. CDR3 in amino acids: CASSLRYEQYF. The CDR3 DNA reads as TGCGCCAGCAGCTTAAGGTACGAGCAGTACTTC.

In its sample, this clonotype was seen once. V usage is TRBV10-3 and J usage is TRBJ1-4; D not resolved. Germline V CDR1 and CDR2: ENHRY, SYGVKD. This CDR3 comprises 15 residues. Trimming removed 2 bases from V and 0 bases from J, with 7 bases in between. The chain's CDR3 is CAISESVPTNEKLFF. The CDR3 bases are TGTGCCATCAGTGAGAGTGTACCAACTAATGAAAAACTGTTTTTT.

In this sample, this clonotype turned up many times. This chain links TRBV12-3 or TRBV12-4 with TRBJ2-7, with TRBD2 matching over 13 bases. J lost 5 bases, V lost 6 bases, and 1 base had no gene match. CDR3 length: 13 residues. The CDR3 region is CASRGTSGNEQYF. The CDR3 nucleotides are TGTGCCAGCAGAGGGACTAGCGGGAACGAGCAGTACTTC.

This clonotype occurred a few times. The chain has TRBV10-3 and TRBJ1-1; D gene unclear. Per germline, CDR1 ENHRY and CDR2 SYGVKD. The CDR3 is 11 amino acids. The ends were cut back, 7 bases at V and 1 base at J, with 4 bases in the middle. The CDR3 protein is CAIITNTEAFF. Here the CDR3 DNA reads TGTGCCATCATCACGAACACTGAAGCTTTCTTT.

The sample holds a few counts of this clonotype. The rearrangement links TRBV7-9 to TRBJ2-1; D call uncertain. The CDR3 has 14 amino acids. V lost 5 bases and J 4 bases, leaving 12 bases between the germline ends. Germline values: CDR1 SEHNR, CDR2 FQNEAQ (reference sequence). The CDR3: CASSPRINYNEQFF. CDR3 in DNA: TGTGCCAGCAGCCCCCGGATAAATTACAATGAGCAGTTCTTC.

V gene TRBV5-1 combines with J gene TRBJ2-2; a weak D match, TRBD2 (6 bases). In germline, CDR1 is SGHRS, CDR2 YFSETQ. Trimming stripped 4 bases from V and 5 bases from J, with 18 bases between. The CDR3 spans 16 residues. CDR3 loop: CASSRVGAGATGELFF. As DNA, the CDR3 is TGCGCCAGCAGCCGAGTTGGAGCGGGTGCGACCGGGGAGCTGTTTTTT.